This passage covers 6 T cell receptor beta chains from one sample sequenced in a study of molecular identifiers for immune sequencing clone quantification. TCRdb re-called the PCR reads through MiXCR, storing one row per CDR3 protein. The sample contains approximately 500,000 distinct CDR3 sequences, around 23% of which appear only once. Sequences were obtained from naive CD8+ T cells from blood, with Jurkat cell RNA spiked in. Subset reported: FACS-sorted CD8+CD4-CCR7+CD45RA+ naive T cells. Receptor source: a human donor in good health. Some libraries in this study had Jurkat cell RNA spiked in.

This clonotype showed up just a few times. The chain employs TRBV13 and TRBJ2-2; 8 nucleotides align to TRBD2. Losses at the gene ends were 2 bases for V and 7 bases for J; bases not matched to a gene: 9. CDR1 and CDR2 from the germline V gene are PRHDT and FYEKMQ (reference sequence). CDR3 length: 16 residues. The chain's CDR3 is CASSLREREMGGELFF. In nucleotides, the CDR3 is TGTGCCAGCAGCTTACGCGAGCGGGAGATGGGCGGGGAGCTGTTTTTT.

The table lists this clonotype with many counts. DNA for the CDR3: TGTGCCAGCAGCCCGAGTGTCGGGGCCAGCACAGATACGCAGTATTTT. Translation gives CASSPSVGASTDTQYF. This chain joins TRBV5-4 and TRBJ2-3, with D possibly called TRBD1 or TRBD2 (5 bases each). Deletions cut 4 bases from V and 0 bases from J, with 15 bases between. The length of the CDR3 is 16 residues. Per the germline V gene, CDR1 is SGHNT and CDR2 is YYREEE (reference sequence). Drawing the rest from reference TRBV5-4 and TRBJ2-3, the complete variable domain is ETGVTQSPTHLIKTRGQQVTLRCSSQSGHNTVSWYQQALGQGPQFIFQYYREEENGRGNFPPRFSGLQFPNYSSELNVNALELDDSALYLCASSPSVGASTDTQYFGPGTRLTVL.

This clonotype was seen a handful of times. The CDR3 is CSAREVDRGPYNEQFF. CDR3 nucleotides: TGCAGTGCTAGAGAGGTGGACAGGGGGCCCTACAATGAGCAGTTCTTC. The chain combines TRBV20-1 with TRBJ2-1; 11 bases match TRBD1. CDR1 DFQATT and CDR2 SNEGSKA come from the germline V gene (reference sequence). V shed 0 bases, J shed 2 bases, and the junction held 3 bases outside the gene matches. This CDR3 region has 16 residues.

Worth noting for this clonotype: In this CDR3 the conserved last residue, phenylalanine or tryptophan, is missing, so a read error is likely. V and J are TRBV4-3 and TRBJ1-1, with D possibly TRBD1 on 6 matching bases. Germline V gene data show CDR1 as LGHNA and CDR2 as YSLEER. The CDR3 runs to 15 residues. CDR3 sequence: CARSQGAGALTEAFY. In DNA form, the CDR3 reads TGCGCCCGCAGCCAAGGGGCAGGGGCATTGACTGAAGCTTTCTAT.

The CDR3 region is CASSPWAEQETQYF. CDR3 coding DNA: TGTGCCAGCAGCCCGTGGGCAGAGCAAGAGACCCAGTACTTC. This chain joins TRBV5-4 and TRBJ2-5, with D hard to call. Germline assignment: CDR1 SGHNT and CDR2 YYREEE (reference sequence). Trimming shortened V by 4 bases and J by 2 bases, and 12 bases separated the two germline ends. The CDR3 has 14 amino acids.

This clonotype was seen repeatedly, ten times or more. The chain employs TRBV7-6 and TRBJ2-3, with 11 bases matching TRBD2. Germline CDR1 and CDR2: SGHVS and FNYEAQ. V was pared by 3 bases and J by 0 bases, with 2 bases of the junction left unmatched. CDR3 length equals 16 residues. CDR3 loop: CASSFGTSGSTDTQYF. CDR3 coding DNA: TGTGCCAGCAGCTTCGGGACTAGCGGAAGCACAGATACGCAGTATTTT. Supplemented by reference TRBV7-6 and TRBJ2-3, the full variable domain reads GAGVSQSPRYKVTKRGQDVALRCDPISGHVSLYWYRQALGQGPEFLTYFNYEAQQDKSGLPNDRFSAERPEGSISTLTIQRTEQRDSAMYRCASSFGTSGSTDTQYFGPGTRLTVL.